These 24 T cell receptor beta chains share one sample of origin, sequenced in a study of identical twins. TCRdb called the 5' RACE reads again in MiXCR, with one record for every CDR3 protein. The table has 1.5 million to 2 million distinct CDR3 sequences, less than 35% seen once. The sequenced material came from cord blood. Every receptor here comes from a newborn girl in good health.

The J gene is TRBJ2-7, the V gene TRBV27, with TRBD2 matching 7 bases. Germline CDR1 MNHEY, CDR2 SMNVEV (reference sequence). This CDR3 is 14 amino acids long. V was pared by 5 bases and J by 6 bases, with 10 bases of the junction left unmatched. The CDR3 DNA sequence: TGTGCCAGCAGTGCCAGACTAGCAGGAGGCGAGCAGTACTTC. Translating it yields CASSARLAGGEQYF.

This clonotype has a handful of counts. The chain carries TRBV19 and TRBJ2-7; 7 positions match TRBD1. V shed 7 bases, J shed 4 bases, and the junction held 13 bases outside the gene matches. This CDR3 region has 15 residues. From germline, CDR1 is LNHDA and CDR2 SQIVND (reference sequence). The CDR3: CASTPGTANFYEQYF. In DNA form, the CDR3 reads TGTGCCAGTACCCCAGGGACAGCCAACTTTTACGAGCAGTACTTC.

In its sample, this clonotype was seen a few times. The V call is TRBV20-1, the J call TRBJ1-2, with 9 bases fitting TRBD1. In germline, CDR1 is DFQATT, CDR2 SNEGSKA (reference sequence). The CDR3 extends over 12 amino acids. The junction had 4 bases not matched to a gene; V was cut back by 4 bases and J by 7 bases. DNA of the CDR3: TGCAGTGCTATAGACAGGGGGGGTGGCTACACCTTC. Protein: CSAIDRGGGYTF.

The V gene is TRBV7-8, the J gene TRBJ2-7, with D perhaps TRBD1 (5 bases). The V end lost 1 base, the J end lost 7 bases, and 17 bases lay between the germline ends. The CDR3 length is 15 residues. Germline V gene data show CDR1 as SGHVS and CDR2 as FQNEAQ. The CDR3 is CASSLEALRHREQYF. In nucleotides, the CDR3 is TGTGCCAGCAGCTTAGAGGCGCTGCGGCACAGGGAGCAGTACTTC.

This clonotype was detected ten times or more. The chain recombines TRBV27 with TRBJ2-5, with D possibly called TRBD1 or TRBD2 (6 bases each). The V and J ends lost 4 bases and 6 bases respectively, with 21 bases between them. The CDR3 contains 16 residues. Looked up from germline, CDR1 is MNHEY and CDR2 is SMNVEV (reference sequence). CDR3 in DNA: TGTGCCAGCAGTTCACCTTTGCGGGACAAAAAAAAGACCCAGTACTTC. Its translation is CASSSPLRDKKKTQYF.

This clonotype was counted a few times. The CDR3 spells CSASEDSGQFF. The DNA of the CDR3 is TGCAGTGCTAGTGAGGATAGTGGGCAGTTCTTC. The chain employs TRBV20-1 and TRBJ2-1; no clear D. The ends were cut back, 3 bases at V and 12 bases at J, with 12 bases in the middle. CDR3 length equals 11 residues. CDR1 and CDR2 from the germline V gene are DFQATT and SNEGSKA (reference sequence).

This clonotype came up a few times. V and J are TRBV2 and TRBJ1-2, with D possibly TRBD1 on 6 matching bases. This CDR3 spans 13 amino acids. The ends were cut back, 8 bases at V and 2 bases at J, with 12 bases in the middle. From germline, CDR1 is SNHLY and CDR2 FYNNEI. The CDR3 nucleotides read TGTGCCAGCTACCACGGGACAAACTATGGCTACACCTTC. Its translation is CASYHGTNYGYTF.

The chain's CDR3 is CASSAPRTGLNEQFF. As DNA, the CDR3 is TGTGCCAGCAGTGCCCCCAGGACAGGGCTGAATGAGCAGTTCTTC. The gene calls are TRBV6-1 and TRBJ2-1, with 8 positions matching TRBD1. The CDR3 spans 15 residues. V lost 4 bases and J lost 7; bases outside the gene matches: 9. Per germline, CDR1 MNHNS and CDR2 SASEGT.

The rearrangement joins TRBV27 to TRBJ2-7; 8 positions agree with TRBD2. The CDR3 contains 16 residues. V lost 3 bases to trimming and J lost 7 bases; unmatched junction nucleotides: 14. Germline CDR1 MNHEY, CDR2 SMNVEV (reference sequence). CDR3 loop: CASSFGLAGILREQYF. CDR3 coding DNA: TGTGCCAGCAGTTTCGGTCTAGCGGGCATTTTGAGGGAGCAGTACTTC.

The table lists this clonotype with many counts. The rearrangement links TRBV14 to TRBJ2-7; D unclear. CDR1 is SGHDN, CDR2 FVKESK, per germline. The CDR3 length is 11 residues. The V end lost 3 bases, the J end lost 2 bases, and 2 bases lay between the germline ends. The CDR3 DNA is TGTGCCAGCAGCCACACCTACGAGCAGTACTTC. It codes for CASSHTYEQYF.

This clonotype was seen a few times. This rearrangement joins TRBV2 to TRBJ2-1; D not resolved. Germline CDR1 reads SNHLY; CDR2 reads FYNNEI. Between the trimmed V and J ends, which lost 6 bases and 6 bases, there was a span of 18 bases. The CDR3 sequence is 15 residues long. Here the CDR3 DNA reads TGTGCCAGCAGATACTATAGAAGGAGTAGCAATGAGCAGTTCTTC. The encoded protein is CASRYYRRSSNEQFF.

This clonotype was detected only a few times. The chain has TRBV5-4 and TRBJ2-3, with 7 bases matching TRBD1. This CDR3 contains 16 residues. J lost 2 bases, V lost 2 bases, and 8 bases had no gene match. Germline CDR1 reads SGHNT; CDR2 reads YYREEE (reference sequence). In DNA form, the CDR3 reads TGTGCCAGCAGCTTCGGGGACAGCGCATTCACAGATACGCAGTATTTT. Translated, it gives CASSFGDSAFTDTQYF.

The V call is TRBV6-2 or TRBV6-3, the J call TRBJ2-7; no firm D call. Deletions cut 6 bases from V and 7 bases from J, with 16 bases between. Per germline, CDR1 MNHEY and CDR2 SVGEGT. The CDR3 length is 13 residues. CDR3: CASRQNPYNEQYF. CDR3 coding DNA: TGTGCCAGCAGACAGAACCCCTACAATGAGCAGTACTTC.

This clonotype occurred a few times. CDR3 in DNA: TGTGCCATCAGTGAGGACAAAAAATACGAGCAGTACTTC. Its translation: CAISEDKKYEQYF. The chain uses TRBV10-3 and TRBJ2-7; D uncertain. V lost 2 bases to trimming and J lost 4 bases, with 9 bases between them. The CDR3 has 13 residues. Per the germline V gene, CDR1 is ENHRY and CDR2 is SYGVKD.

There are a few counts of this clonotype. This chain joins TRBV6-1 and TRBJ1-1; no firm D call. CDR3 length equals 13 residues. Germline values: CDR1 MNHNS, CDR2 SASEGT. V shed 0 bases and J shed 7 bases, with 9 bases lying between them. CDR3: CASSEAASNEAFF. The DNA of the CDR3 is TGTGCCAGCAGTGAAGCGGCCAGCAATGAAGCTTTCTTT.

V gene TRBV12-3 or TRBV12-4 combines with J gene TRBJ2-3; TRBD2 might be the D (5 bases). Trimming took off 7 bases at V and 5 bases at J, with 16 bases between the two ends. This CDR3 spans 14 amino acids. The DNA for the CDR3 is TGTGCCAGCACCTATCACTCCGGGGAAGATACGCAGTATTTT. Its protein is CASTYHSGEDTQYF.

This chain joins TRBV5-6 and TRBJ1-1, with D tentatively TRBD1 (6 bases). Trimming left V 4 bases short and J 4 bases short, with 14 bases between. Germline-derived CDR1 and CDR2 are SGHDT and YYEEEE. This CDR3 comprises 14 residues. CDR3 residues: CASSALQGVTEAFF. The CDR3, as DNA: TGTGCCAGCAGCGCATTACAGGGCGTCACTGAAGCTTTCTTT.

The chain recombines TRBV20-1 with TRBJ1-2; 9 bases are shared with TRBD1. CDR3 length equals 15 residues. The V gene's germline CDR1 is DFQATT and CDR2 SNEGSKA (reference sequence). V was pared by 5 bases and J by 4 bases, with 11 bases of the junction left unmatched. The CDR3 region has the DNA TGCAGTGCTGACCCTCCGGACAGGGGAGCCTATGGCTACACCTTC. Translation gives CSADPPDRGAYGYTF.

In its sample, this clonotype was seen many times. The DNA for the CDR3 is TGTGCCAGCAGCCAAGAGATTCCCGGCCCCTATGGCTACACCTTC. Its protein is CASSQEIPGPYGYTF. This chain links TRBV4-2 with TRBJ1-2, with D hard to call. The germline V gene encodes CDR1 LGHNA and CDR2 YNFKEQ. This CDR3 has 15 residues. V was trimmed by 0 bases and J by 4 bases, leaving 12 bases between them.

The J gene is TRBJ2-1, the V gene TRBV12-3 or TRBV12-4, with TRBD1 matching over 7 bases. The end of the DNA is better explained by TRBJ2-7, so the J call may be wrong. This CDR3 spans 16 amino acids. The CDR3 DNA is TGTGCCAGCACCCCCTCAGGGGGTTACCTCTACAATGAGCAGTACTTC. Amino acid sequence: CASTPSGGYLYNEQYF.

Only a few counts were recorded for this clonotype. The genes are TRBV12-3 or TRBV12-4 and TRBJ2-1; 7 bases align to TRBD2. The CDR3 loop spans 16 amino acids. The V gene end was trimmed by 2 bases and the J gene end by 7 bases; junction bases not matched to a gene: 11. The CDR3 region is CASSLYSGGRRNEQFF. CDR3 in DNA: TGTGCCAGCAGTTTATATTCGGGGGGTAGGAGGAATGAGCAGTTCTTC.

A word on this clonotype: This may stem from a read error, because a much larger clone lies one nucleotide away. V is TRBV28 and J is TRBJ2-6; weak D call: TRBD1 (7 bases). Germline V CDR1 and CDR2: MDHEN, SYDVKM. There are 15 residues in the CDR3. CDR3 nucleotides: TGTGCCAGCAGTCTGACAGGGACTGGGGCCAACGTCCAGACTTTC. Translated: CASSLTGTGANVQTF.

Note on this clonotype: A much larger clone differs from this one at a single base, so this may be a read error. V gene TRBV12-3 or TRBV12-4 combines with J gene TRBJ2-7; maybe TRBD1 (5 bases). The CDR3 is made up of 15 amino acids. The CDR3 here is CASSPGQGSSYKQYF. CDR3 nucleotides: TGTGCCAGCAGTCCCGGGCAGGGCTCTTCCTACAAGCAGTACTTC.

This clonotype was detected ten times or more. This chain joins TRBV28 and TRBJ2-7, with 9 bases that match TRBD1. V was clipped by 1 base and J by 6 bases; unmatched bases: 7. The CDR3 runs to 15 residues. From germline, CDR1 is MDHEN and CDR2 SYDVKM. The CDR3 DNA follows: TGTGCCAGCAGTTTATCGACCGGGACAGGGACCGAGCAGTACTTC. This codes for CASSLSTGTGTEQYF.